One and the same sample provided the 23 T cell receptor beta chains below, sequenced in a study of blood T cell repertoires in COVID-19. Repertoires were generated with immunoSEQ multiplex PCR, while TCRdb's copy carries only in-frame clones and drops some. Of around 230,000 clones in the sample, roughly 88% were seen once. Input material: peripheral blood. These receptors were collected from a middle-aged man with acute or convalescent COVID-19.

This chain uses TRBV7-9 with TRBJ1-4, with D unresolved. Germline CDR1 reads SEHNR; CDR2 reads FQNEAQ (reference sequence). This CDR3 is built from 14 residues. With 3 bases removed from V and 2 bases from J, the gap between germline ends came to 7 bases. CDR3 in DNA: TGTGCCAGCAGCTTCCCCGGGACTAATGAAAAACTGTTTTTT. This translates into CASSFPGTNEKLFF.

This chain connects TRBV5-4 to TRBJ1-2; TRBD1 matches at 7 bases. The germline gives CDR1 SGHNT, CDR2 YYREEE (reference sequence). V lost 3 bases and J lost 7; bases outside the gene matches: 9. The CDR3 totals 14 residues. CDR3 amino acids: CASSWDSPAGGYTF. In nucleotides, the CDR3 is TGTGCCAGCAGCTGGGACAGCCCTGCGGGTGGCTACACCTTC.

This clone is a singleton in its sample. The gene calls are TRBV29-1 and TRBJ2-5; D remains ambiguous. The CDR3 is 12 residues long. Germline V gene data show CDR1 as SQVTM and CDR2 as ANQGSEA. The germline V and J ends were trimmed by 4 bases and 4 bases, with 10 bases remaining between them. This CDR3 reads CSVVSTGETQYF. CDR3 nucleotides: TGCAGCGTTGTTTCAACTGGAGAGACCCAGTACTTC.

The chain is built from TRBV3-1 (or the pseudogene TRBV3-2) and TRBJ2-3; D may be TRBD1 (6 bases). This CDR3 spans 15 amino acids. The germline V gene has CDR1 LGHDT and CDR2 YNNKEL (reference sequence). The V and J ends lost 4 bases and 6 bases respectively, with 17 bases between them. CDR3 region: CASSRLTGGPDTQYF. The CDR3 bases are TGTGCCAGCAGCCGATTGACAGGCGGCCCGGATACGCAGTATTTT.

The chain is built from TRBV9 and TRBJ2-1; no firm D call. Germline-derived CDR1 and CDR2 are SGDLS and YYNGEE. The V end lost 4 bases, the J end lost 0 bases, and 17 bases lay between the germline ends. The CDR3 spans 17 residues. CDR3 amino acids: CASSPLSGPSSYNEQFF. The CDR3 DNA reads TGTGCCAGCAGCCCCCTTTCCGGTCCGAGCTCCTACAATGAGCAGTTCTTC.

This clone appeared a single time. The chain employs TRBV4-1 and TRBJ2-7, with 7 bases identical to TRBD2. Germline V lookup: CDR1 MGHRA, CDR2 YSYEKL. The CDR3 covers 13 residues. Losses at the gene ends were 3 bases for V and 6 bases for J; bases not matched to a gene: 5. In nucleotides, the CDR3 is TGCGCCAGCAGCCACCCCGGGAGGTCCGAGCAGTACTTC. Its translation is CASSHPGRSEQYF.

About this clone: Other nucleotide sequences in the sample specify the same CDR3. The rearrangement uses TRBV5-1 and TRBJ2-3; a possible D gene is TRBD2 (5 bases). The V and J ends lost 4 bases and 0 bases respectively, with 9 bases between them. This CDR3 has 14 amino acids. CDR1 is SGHRS and CDR2 is YFSETQ in the germline V gene. CDR3 residues: CASSLDYSTDTQYF. The CDR3 DNA sequence: TGCGCCAGCAGCCTAGACTACAGCACAGATACGCAGTATTTT.

The rearrangement uses TRBV7-2 and TRBJ2-7, with D possibly being TRBD2 (5 bases). Germline CDR1 and CDR2: SGHTA and FQGNSA. The CDR3 is made up of 15 amino acids. Trimming took 0 bases from V and 2 from J, leaving 11 bases between them. The CDR3 nucleotides read TGTGCCAGCAGCTTAGCGTGGGGAGACACCTACGAGCAGTACTTC. As protein: CASSLAWGDTYEQYF.

V and J are TRBV6-2 or TRBV6-3 and TRBJ2-5, with D maybe TRBD1 (5 bases). The germline CDR1 and CDR2 sequences are MNHEY and SVGEGT. The ends were cut back, 0 bases at V and 5 bases at J, with 13 bases in the middle. The CDR3 extends over 15 amino acids. The CDR3 DNA follows: TGTGCCAGCAGTTACTCCCCTGGCAGGGCGGAGACCCAGTACTTC. This gives the protein CASSYSPGRAETQYF.

The chain is built from TRBV7-9 and TRBJ1-1; D uncertain. Germline lookup yields CDR1 SEHNR and CDR2 FQNEAQ (reference sequence). This CDR3 spans 14 amino acids. Trimming pared 5 bases from V and 1 base from J, leaving 11 bases between. The CDR3 spells CASSLVLANTEAFF. DNA for the CDR3: TGTGCCAGCAGCCTCGTGTTAGCGAACACTGAAGCTTTCTTT.

V gene TRBV24-1 combines with J gene TRBJ2-2; D call uncertain. This CDR3 spans 14 amino acids. Germline V gives CDR1 KGHDR, CDR2 SFDVKD. The V end was cut by 3 bases, the J end by 3 bases, with 7 bases between. CDR3 in amino acids: CATSDNSDTGELFF. The CDR3 bases are TGTGCCACCAGTGATAACAGTGACACCGGGGAGCTGTTTTTT.

Only a few counts were recorded for this clone. This chain links TRBV24-1 with TRBJ1-2, with D hard to call. The CDR3 runs to 14 residues. Trimming shortened V by 2 bases and J by 8 bases, and 14 bases separated the two germline ends. Germline CDR1 is KGHDR and CDR2 is SFDVKD. The CDR3 bases are TGTGCCACCAGTGATTCCGCCATAGGCAGGGGCTACACCTTC. This sequence encodes CATSDSAIGRGYTF.

The CDR3 region is CASSYSGRINTEAFF. The CDR3, as DNA: TGTGCCAGCAGTTACTCGGGGAGGATAAACACTGAAGCTTTCTTT. This sequence joins TRBV6-6 and TRBJ1-1, with D hard to call. The CDR3 has 15 amino acids. Between the trimmed V and J ends, which lost 0 bases and 2 bases, there was a span of 10 bases. Germline CDR1 is MNHNY and CDR2 is SVGAGI (reference sequence).

The CDR3 nucleotides read TGTGCCAGCAGTGCTTACAGTAACTCTAACTATGGCTACACCTTC. It is translated as CASSAYSNSNYGYTF. V is TRBV6-4 and J is TRBJ1-2; D gene uncertain. Germline CDR1 reads MRHNA; CDR2 reads SNTAGT. Trimming took 4 bases from V and 0 from J, leaving 12 bases between them. This CDR3 is built from 15 residues.

The V call is TRBV27, the J call TRBJ2-7; perhaps TRBD1 as D (6 bases). CDR3 length: 14 amino acids. Trimming pared 3 bases from V and 5 bases from J, leaving 14 bases between. The V gene's germline CDR1 is MNHEY and CDR2 SMNVEV (reference sequence). The CDR3 region is CASSFQGQGHEQYF. CDR3 DNA: TGTGCCAGCAGTTTCCAGGGGCAGGGCCACGAGCAGTACTTC.

This clone was found many times. V and J are TRBV4-2 and TRBJ2-6; 11 nucleotides align to TRBD1. The CDR3 extends over 20 amino acids. The V and J ends lost 5 bases and 0 bases, in that order; junction bases with no gene match: 12. Germline V gene sequence: CDR1 LGHNA, CDR2 YNFKEQ. The CDR3 is CASSSGPGQGGFSGANVLTF. The CDR3 DNA is TGTGCCAGCAGCTCCGGACCGGGACAGGGGGGGTTCTCTGGGGCCAACGTCCTGACTTTC.

This clone was detected once. The chain uses TRBV27 and TRBJ2-7, with D perhaps matching TRBD1 (6 bases). Trimming left V 2 bases short and J 2 bases short, with 19 bases between. There are 17 residues in the CDR3. The germline CDR1 and CDR2 sequences are MNHEY and SMNVEV (reference sequence). CDR3 DNA: TGTGCCAGCAGTTTAGGGGTGGGTCGACAGGCGGCCTACGAGCAGTACTTC. It encodes CASSLGVGRQAAYEQYF.

V gene TRBV10-3 combines with J gene TRBJ1-4; 7 nucleotides agree with TRBD1. Germline values: CDR1 ENHRY, CDR2 SYGVKD. The CDR3 is 15 amino acids. J lost 6 bases, V lost 6 bases, and 10 bases had no gene match. The CDR3 DNA sequence: TGTGCCATCAGGGCCCGGGGGACAGACGATGAAAAACTGTTTTTT. Translated: CAIRARGTDDEKLFF.

The chain employs TRBV6-1 and TRBJ2-7; the D gene is possibly TRBD1 (9 bases). Germline CDR1 and CDR2: MNHNS and SASEGT. The CDR3 contains 17 residues. Trimming cost V 0 bases and J 5 bases, with 20 bases left between them. The CDR3 sequence: CASSEAGPGQGLDEQYF. CDR3 DNA sequence: TGTGCCAGCAGTGAAGCGGGACCGGGACAGGGACTAGACGAGCAGTACTTC.

The chain has TRBV9 and TRBJ2-5; 10 nucleotides match TRBD2. The J segment lost 4 bases and the V segment lost 4 bases, leaving 10 bases of the junction unmatched. The CDR3 is 16 amino acids. Germline loops: CDR1 SGDLS, CDR2 YYNGEE. DNA for the CDR3: TGTGCCAGCAGCCCCGGGGGAGGGACTAGCGTAGAGACCCAGTACTTC. Protein product: CASSPGGGTSVETQYF.

This clone was recorded a few times. The rearrangement joins TRBV4-2 to TRBJ1-2; weak D call: TRBD1 (5 bases). Trimming removed 9 bases from V and 4 bases from J, with 18 bases in between. There are 14 residues in the CDR3. Germline-derived CDR1 and CDR2 are LGHNA and YNFKEQ. The CDR3 coding sequence is TGTGCCAGTGGGGAGGGAGGGGTTTTCTATGGCTACACCTTC. Amino acids: CASGEGGVFYGYTF.

With respect to this clone: This same CDR3 is encoded by further DNA sequences in the sample. CDR3 nucleotide sequence: TGTGCCAGCAGTTACGACAGGGATTATAATTCACCCCTCCACTTT. Translation gives CASSYDRDYNSPLHF. The chain is built from TRBV6-5 and TRBJ1-6, with 7 positions matching TRBD1. In germline, CDR1 is MNHEY, CDR2 SVGAGI. The CDR3 is made up of 15 amino acids. J lost 4 bases, V lost 2 bases, and 2 bases had no gene match.

J is TRBJ1-2 and V is TRBV3-1 (or the pseudogene TRBV3-2); D not certain. Per germline, CDR1 LGHDT and CDR2 YNNKEL (reference sequence). This CDR3 region has 12 residues. V lost 4 bases, J lost 4 bases, and 7 bases lay in between. In DNA form, the CDR3 reads TGTGCCAGCAGCCTTTCCCTCTATGGCTACACCTTC. Protein: CASSLSLYGYTF.